This passage covers 21 T cell receptor beta chains from one sample sequenced in a study of Ad26.COV2.S vaccination and SARS-CoV-2 variants. Data came from immunoSEQ multiplex PCR; TCRdb stores just in-frame clones and leaves some out. The table lists about 400,000 clones, 83% of them singletons. Treatment denoted: over 15 received Ad26.COV2.S at low or high dose, single or two shots; about 5 received placebo; per-sample allocation not given. The samples date from day 63 after the first vaccine or placebo injection. Here the sequenced sample was peripheral blood, taken in a trial of Ad26.COV2.S vaccine versus placebo. The receptors were sampled from a person aged 18-65 years who received the Ad26.COV2.S COVID-19 vaccine or a placebo.

The chain links TRBV19 to TRBJ1-1, with D perhaps TRBD1 (6 bases). V was pared by 1 base and J by 6 bases, with 15 bases between. CDR1 is LNHDA and CDR2 is SQIVND in the germline V gene (reference sequence). The CDR3 length is 15 residues. In DNA form, the CDR3 reads TGTGCCAGTAGTATAGCGGGAATAAGGGGGGCTGAAGCTTTCTTT. As protein: CASSIAGIRGAEAFF.

The V gene is TRBV21-1, the J gene TRBJ1-1. TRBV21-1 represents a pseudogene. CDR3 size: 13 residues. The CDR3 DNA reads TGTGCCAGCAGCAAAGTGGTTTACACTGAAGCTTTCTTT. It encodes CASSKVVYTEAFF.

This rearrangement joins TRBV6-5 to TRBJ1-1, with D perhaps TRBD1 (6 bases). This CDR3 is built from 12 residues. V lost 6 bases to trimming and J lost 7 bases, with 12 bases between them. Per germline, CDR1 MNHEY and CDR2 SVGAGI. In DNA, the CDR3 is TGTGCCAGCAGCCTCGGGGGCGATGAAGCTTTCTTT. Its protein is CASSLGGDEAFF.

The chain combines TRBV7-9 with TRBJ1-4, with TRBD1 identical over 7 bases. After removal of 4 bases from V and 4 bases from J, the junction contained 3 bases not matched to a gene. Per the germline V gene, CDR1 is SEHNR and CDR2 is FQNEAQ (reference sequence). CDR3 length: 14 residues. The CDR3 DNA sequence: TGTGCCAGCAGCTCCCGACAGGGTAATGAAAAACTGTTTTTT. Encoded protein: CASSSRQGNEKLFF.

This clone was seen a single time. This sequence joins TRBV11-2 and TRBJ1-2, with D perhaps TRBD1 (5 bases). This CDR3 has 13 amino acids. CDR1 and CDR2 from the germline V gene are SGHAT and FQNNGV. Trimming removed 0 bases from V and 4 bases from J, with 6 bases in between. The CDR3 loop reads CASSLDRVYGYTF. CDR3 nucleotide sequence: TGTGCCAGCAGCTTAGACAGGGTCTATGGCTACACCTTC.

This chain uses TRBV2 with TRBJ2-3; D ambiguous. The CDR3 consists of 14 residues. CDR1 is SNHLY and CDR2 is FYNNEI in the germline V gene. The V end lost 3 bases, the J end lost 6 bases, and 13 bases lay between the germline ends. CDR3 DNA sequence: TGTGCCAGCAGTGACCGAACAGCAGAGGATACGCAGTATTTT. Translating it yields CASSDRTAEDTQYF.

The chain uses TRBV7-3 and TRBJ2-2; no reliable D call. V was trimmed by 10 bases and J by 3 bases, leaving 12 bases between them. This CDR3 region has 13 residues. Looked up from germline, CDR1 is SGHTA and CDR2 is FQGTGA. The chain's CDR3 is CATALKDTGELFF. The CDR3 DNA reads as TGTGCCACCGCACTGAAGGACACCGGGGAGCTGTTTTTT.

The chain is built from TRBV5-7 and TRBJ2-3; the D is unclear. TRBV5-7 is an ORF for which the function is uncertain. The CDR3 sequence is 12 residues long. V lost 0 bases, J lost 6 bases, and 5 bases lay in between. CDR3: CASSLGSDTQYF. CDR3 nucleotide sequence: TGTGCCAGCAGCTTGGGATCGGATACGCAGTATTTT.

The rearrangement links TRBV5-1 to TRBJ1-2; 9 bases align to TRBD1. The CDR3 is 19 residues long. Trimming cost V 4 bases and J 4 bases; bases outside gene matches: 20. Per germline, CDR1 SGHRS and CDR2 YFSETQ. The CDR3 DNA reads TGCGCCAGCAGCCCCTTGGACGGGACAGGGAGCCGTCAGAGCTATGGCTACACCTTC. Amino acid sequence: CASSPLDGTGSRQSYGYTF.

The chain employs TRBV27 and TRBJ1-5; D gene uncertain. CDR1 is MNHEY, CDR2 SMNVEV, per germline (reference sequence). The V gene lost 5 bases and the J gene lost 3 bases, with 8 bases spanning the gap. The CDR3 extends over 13 amino acids. The CDR3 DNA reads as TGTGCCAGCAGTCCCTTGTCCAATCAGCCCCAGCATTTT. Its translation: CASSPLSNQPQHF.

The chain couples TRBV7-9 to TRBJ2-1; 11 bases map to TRBD1. The CDR3 covers 15 residues. Germline CDR1 is SEHNR and CDR2 is FQNEAQ (reference sequence). Trimming at V came to 3 bases and at J to 3 bases, leaving 1 base not matched to a gene. The CDR3 reads CASSFGTGGYNEQFF. Here the CDR3 DNA reads TGTGCCAGCAGCTTCGGGACAGGGGGCTACAATGAGCAGTTCTTC.

V usage is TRBV11-3 and J usage is TRBJ2-1, with D tentatively TRBD2 (6 bases). V was cut by 3 bases and J by 7 bases, with 10 bases left in between. The CDR3 sequence is 13 residues long. CDR1 and CDR2 from the germline V gene are SGHNT and YENEEA. CDR3 DNA: TGTGCCAGCAGCTTCCGGGGGACTAATGAGCAGTTCTTC. The encoded protein is CASSFRGTNEQFF.

DNA for the CDR3: TGTGCCAGCTCAGCCAGCACAGGGAAATTGCAGCCCCAGCATTTT. Residues: CASSASTGKLQPQHF. The chain recombines TRBV18 with TRBJ1-5, with D possibly matching TRBD1 (6 bases). Germline assignment: CDR1 KGHSH and CDR2 LQKENI. This CDR3 has 15 residues. Trimming removed 5 bases at V and 7 bases at J, with 18 bases between. Complete variable domain (other parts from reference TRBV18 and TRBJ1-5): NAGVMQNPRHLVRRRGQEARLRCSPMKGHSHVYWYRQLPEEGLKFMVYLQKENIIDESGMPKERFSAEFPKEGPSILRIQQVVRGDSAAYFCASSASTGKLQPQHFGDGTRLSIL.

The gene calls are TRBV19 and TRBJ2-3; D may match TRBD1 or TRBD2 (7 bases each). With 7 bases removed from V and 3 bases from J, the gap between germline ends came to 17 bases. The CDR3 is 15 residues long. Looked up from germline, CDR1 is LNHDA and CDR2 is SQIVND (reference sequence). CDR3 sequence reads: CASTNRGRGTDTQYF. CDR3 in DNA: TGTGCCAGTACGAATAGGGGGCGGGGGACAGATACGCAGTATTTT.

V and J are TRBV7-3 and TRBJ1-1; D unresolved. The CDR3 length is 14 residues. Germline values: CDR1 SGHTA, CDR2 FQGTGA. V was shortened by 5 bases and J by 0 bases, with 10 bases between the two germline ends. CDR3 in amino acids: CASSPPGLNTEAFF. DNA of the CDR3: TGTGCCAGCAGCCCTCCGGGTCTGAACACTGAAGCTTTCTTT.

This clone appeared a single time. The chain recombines TRBV7-3 with TRBJ2-7, with TRBD2 matching over 8 bases. From germline, CDR1 is SGHTA and CDR2 FQGTGA. CDR3 length: 13 amino acids. Trimming took 4 bases from V and 4 from J; bases not matched to a gene: 3. This CDR3 is CASSSGGRYEQYF. The CDR3 DNA reads as TGTGCCAGCAGCTCGGGGGGGCGGTACGAGCAGTACTTC. The complete variable domain, with remaining parts taken from reference TRBV7-3 and TRBJ2-7, reads GAGVSQTPSNKVTEKGKYVELRCDPISGHTALYWYRQSLGQGPEFLIYFQGTGAADDSGLPNDRFFAVRPEGSVSTLKIQRTERGDSAVYLCASSSGGRYEQYFGPGTRLTVT.

The chain recombines TRBV28 with TRBJ2-1; no clear D. The CDR3 extends over 11 amino acids. Trimming left V 7 bases short and J 7 bases short, with 8 bases between. Germline CDR1 reads MDHEN; CDR2 reads SYDVKM. In DNA, the CDR3 is TGTGCCAGCAAGTTCCAAAATGAGCAGTTCTTC. Translation gives CASKFQNEQFF.

The chain has TRBV6-5 and TRBJ1-2; 7 bases are a match to TRBD1. Per the germline V gene, CDR1 is MNHEY and CDR2 is SVGAGI. V shed 2 bases, J shed 5 bases, and the junction held 8 bases outside the gene matches. The CDR3 is 15 residues long. The CDR3 sequence is CASSYDRVDPYGYTF. The CDR3 DNA sequence: TGTGCCAGCAGTTACGACAGGGTAGATCCTTATGGCTACACCTTC.

The gene calls are TRBV2 and TRBJ2-7, with 9 nucleotides matching TRBD2. The CDR3 length is 13 residues. Trimming took 4 bases from V and 6 from J; bases not matched to a gene: 4. Germline values: CDR1 SNHLY, CDR2 FYNNEI. CDR3 sequence reads: CASSVSGRREQYF. The CDR3 nucleotides are TGTGCCAGCAGTGTGAGCGGGAGGCGCGAGCAGTACTTC. Complete variable domain (other parts from reference TRBV2 and TRBJ2-7): EPEVTQTPSHQVTQMGQEVILRCVPISNHLYFYWYRQILGQKVEFLVSFYNNEISEKSEIFDDQFSVERPDGSNFTLKIRSTKLEDSAMYFCASSVSGRREQYFGPGTRLTVT.

This clone was seen only a few times. The V call is TRBV6-5, the J call TRBJ2-7; 15 bases are a match to TRBD2. V trimming: 8 bases; J trimming: 2 bases; junction bases outside the gene matches: 1. The CDR3 is 14 amino acids. Germline V lookup: CDR1 MNHEY, CDR2 SVGAGI. Here the CDR3 DNA reads TGTGCCAGCCGGACTAGCGGGGGGGCCTACGAGCAGTACTTC. Translation: CASRTSGGAYEQYF.

V gene TRBV6-1 combines with J gene TRBJ2-3; 14 bases are shared with TRBD2. This CDR3 has 15 amino acids. The trim removed 0 bases at V and 8 bases at J, leaving 1 base unmatched. CDR1 is MNHNS and CDR2 is SASEGT in the germline V gene. The CDR3 bases are TGTGCCAGCAGTGAAGCGGGACTAGCGGGAGTTACGCAGTATTTT. Residues: CASSEAGLAGVTQYF.